These 10 T cell receptor beta chains share one sample of origin, sequenced in a study of T cells in Graves' hyperthyroidism and ophthalmopathy. The investigators amplified TCR beta CDR3 regions from RNA transcripts. The primer set for the first-round RT-PCR of the TCR CDR3 was HTBI. TCRdb processed the multiplex PCR reads anew with MiXCR; each CDR3 protein has one entry. The sample includes hundreds of thousands of distinct CDR3 sequences, about a third of them seen just once. The specimen sequenced was blood. The receptors were sampled from a woman aged 40 to 49 with Graves' hyperthyroidism.

The gene calls are TRBV10-3 and TRBJ2-2; 9 bases map to TRBD1. Trimming cost V 7 bases and J 7 bases; bases outside gene matches: 4. The CDR3 consists of 13 residues. Germline CDR1 is ENHRY and CDR2 is SYGVKD. The DNA for the CDR3 is TGTGCCATCACCCGGGACAGGGACGGGGAGCTGTTTTTT. This sequence encodes CAITRDRDGELFF.

A few counts support this clonotype. The chain combines TRBV29-1 with TRBJ2-7, with 7 nucleotides matching TRBD2. Trimming cost V 6 bases and J 6 bases; bases outside gene matches: 14. The length of the CDR3 is 14 residues. Germline CDR1 reads SQVTM; CDR2 reads ANQGSEA. The CDR3 region has the DNA TGCAGCGTCATCGTGGTGGCGGGAGTAGGCGAGCAGTACTTC. Translated, it gives CSVIVVAGVGEQYF.

This clonotype occurred many times. The chain employs TRBV20-1 and TRBJ1-1, with D tentatively TRBD1 (5 bases). Germline CDR1 is DFQATT and CDR2 is SNEGSKA (reference sequence). CDR3 size: 16 residues. V lost 1 base and J 3 bases, leaving 18 bases between the germline ends. The DNA for the CDR3 is TGCAGTGCTAGAGGTTCTCTCCGGGGGTTTCACACTGAAGCTTTCTTT. The encoded protein is CSARGSLRGFHTEAFF.

The chain joins TRBV3-1 to TRBJ2-5; tentatively, D is TRBD2 (6 bases). The V and J ends lost 6 bases and 5 bases respectively, with 16 bases between them. Per the germline V gene, CDR1 is LGHDT and CDR2 is YNNKEL (reference sequence). The CDR3 spans 14 residues. The CDR3 is CASSPWWGRETQYF. The CDR3 DNA is TGTGCCAGCAGTCCTTGGTGGGGGAGGGAGACCCAGTACTTC.

The sample holds many counts of this clonotype. The genes are TRBV10-3 and TRBJ2-5, with D possibly being TRBD2 (6 bases). The CDR3 consists of 15 residues. The V gene's germline CDR1 is ENHRY and CDR2 SYGVKD. V was clipped by 3 bases and J by 5 bases, with 16 bases between them. CDR3 sequence (DNA): TGTGCCATCAGTGATGGGACTCCGGCGAGGGAGACCCAGTACTTC. Protein sequence: CAISDGTPARETQYF.

This clonotype has at least ten counts. The CDR3 spells CASSIWFVTATNEKLFF. The CDR3 region has the DNA TGTGCCAGTAGTATATGGTTCGTGACGGCAACTAATGAAAAACTGTTTTTT. The chain employs TRBV19 and TRBJ1-4; D remains unclear. The CDR3 is made up of 17 amino acids. CDR1 and CDR2 (germline): LNHDA, SQIVND (reference sequence). V was cut by 2 bases and J by 0 bases, with 13 bases left in between. Combining the CDR3 with reference TRBV19 and TRBJ1-4 gives the whole variable domain DGGITQSPKYLFRKEGQNVTLSCEQNLNHDAMYWYRQDPGQGLRLIYYSQIVNDFQKGDIAEGYSVSREKKESFPLTVTSAQKNPTAFYLCASSIWFVTATNEKLFFGSGTQLSVL.

The chain couples TRBV12-3 or TRBV12-4 to TRBJ1-4; 9 positions match TRBD1. The ends lost 1 base at V and 4 bases at J; junction bases unmatched: 4. CDR3 length: 16 residues. The CDR3 nucleotides read TGTGCCAGCAGTTTAGGAGGGGGACAGGGTAATGAAAAACTGTTTTTT. Protein sequence: CASSLGGGQGNEKLFF.

As concerns this clonotype: One end of the junction varies from germline; a read error may be responsible. J is TRBJ1-2 and V is TRBV28; D is perhaps TRBD1 (5 bases). The CDR3 consists of 15 residues. Germline V gene lookup returns CDR1 MDHEN and CDR2 SYDVKM. CDR3 coding DNA: TGCGCCAGCAGTCCCGGGACCGATGCCCTCTATGGCTACACCTTC. The encoded protein is CASSPGTDALYGYTF.

The genes are TRBV19 and TRBJ1-1, with 11 bases aligning to TRBD1. This CDR3 is built from 15 residues. Germline trimming cut 6 bases from V and 3 bases from J; bases unmatched to any gene: 6. Germline CDR1 LNHDA, CDR2 SQIVND (reference sequence). The CDR3 nucleotides are TGTGCCAGTAGCGCTTGGACAGGGGGCTACACTGAAGCTTTCTTT. Its translation is CASSAWTGGYTEAFF.

The chain is built from TRBV19 and TRBJ1-5; D might be TRBD1 (5 bases). V lost 4 bases and J 0 bases, leaving 10 bases between the germline ends. The CDR3 is 15 residues long. The germline CDR1 and CDR2 sequences are LNHDA and SQIVND (reference sequence). CDR3 residues: CASSSGHISNQPQHF. The CDR3 coding sequence is TGTGCCAGTAGTAGCGGACATATTAGCAATCAGCCCCAGCATTTT. Based on the CDR3 plus reference TRBV19 and TRBJ1-5, the full variable domain is DGGITQSPKYLFRKEGQNVTLSCEQNLNHDAMYWYRQDPGQGLRLIYYSQIVNDFQKGDIAEGYSVSREKKESFPLTVTSAQKNPTAFYLCASSSGHISNQPQHFGDGTRLSIL.